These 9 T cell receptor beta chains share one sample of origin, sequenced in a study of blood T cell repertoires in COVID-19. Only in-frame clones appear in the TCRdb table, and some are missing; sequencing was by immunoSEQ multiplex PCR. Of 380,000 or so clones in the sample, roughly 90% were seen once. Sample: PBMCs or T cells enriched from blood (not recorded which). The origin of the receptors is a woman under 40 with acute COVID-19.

Here the CDR3 reads CAWSVRSSGESSYNEQFF. The CDR3, as DNA: TGTGCCTGGAGTGTACGGTCTAGCGGGGAAAGCTCCTACAATGAGCAGTTCTTC. This sequence joins TRBV30 and TRBJ2-1, with TRBD2 matching over 9 bases. The CDR3 runs 18 residues. Germline V gene sequence: CDR1 GTSNPN, CDR2 SVGIG (reference sequence). V shed 0 bases, J shed 0 bases, and the junction held 9 bases outside the gene matches. Full variable domain (rest looked up from reference TRBV30 and TRBJ2-1): SQTIHQWPATLVQPVGSPLSLECTVEGTSNPNLYWYRQAAGRGLQLLFYSVGIGQISSEVPQNLSASRPQDRQFILSSKKLLLSDSGFYLCAWSVRSSGESSYNEQFFGPGTRLTVL.

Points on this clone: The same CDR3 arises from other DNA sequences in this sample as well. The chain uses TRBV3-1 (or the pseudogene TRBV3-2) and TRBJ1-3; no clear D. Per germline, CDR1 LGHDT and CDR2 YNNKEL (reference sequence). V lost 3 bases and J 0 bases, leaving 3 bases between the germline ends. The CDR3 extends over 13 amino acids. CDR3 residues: CASSHRSGNTIYF. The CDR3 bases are TGTGCCAGCAGCCATCGCTCTGGAAACACCATATATTTT.

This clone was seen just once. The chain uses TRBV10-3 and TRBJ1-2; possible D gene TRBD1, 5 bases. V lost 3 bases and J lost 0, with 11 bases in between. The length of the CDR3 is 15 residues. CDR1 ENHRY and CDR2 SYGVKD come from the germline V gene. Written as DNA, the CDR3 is TGTGCCATCAGTGACGACAGATTAGCTAACTATGGCTACACCTTC. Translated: CAISDDRLANYGYTF.

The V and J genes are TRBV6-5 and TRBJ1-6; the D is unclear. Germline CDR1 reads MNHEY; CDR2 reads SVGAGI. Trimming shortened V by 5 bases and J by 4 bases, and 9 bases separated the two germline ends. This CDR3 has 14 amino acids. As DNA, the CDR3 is TGTGCCAGCAGTCGGACTGAATATAATTCACCCCTCCACTTT. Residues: CASSRTEYNSPLHF.

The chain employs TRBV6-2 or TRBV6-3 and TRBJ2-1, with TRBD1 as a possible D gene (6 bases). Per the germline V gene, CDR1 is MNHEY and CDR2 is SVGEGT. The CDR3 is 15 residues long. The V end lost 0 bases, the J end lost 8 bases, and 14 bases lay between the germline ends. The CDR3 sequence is CASSYSGPGVDEQFF. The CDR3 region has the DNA TGTGCCAGCAGTTACTCTGGGCCAGGGGTTGATGAGCAGTTCTTC.

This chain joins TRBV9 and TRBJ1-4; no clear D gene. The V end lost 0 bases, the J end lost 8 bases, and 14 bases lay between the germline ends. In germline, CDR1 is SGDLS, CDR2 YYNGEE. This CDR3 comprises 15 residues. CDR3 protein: CASSVARGGPEKLFF. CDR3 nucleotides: TGTGCCAGCAGCGTAGCGCGGGGAGGACCCGAAAAACTGTTTTTT.

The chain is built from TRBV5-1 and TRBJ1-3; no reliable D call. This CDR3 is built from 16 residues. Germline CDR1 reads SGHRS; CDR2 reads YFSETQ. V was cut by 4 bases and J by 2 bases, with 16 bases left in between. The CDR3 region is CASSPGSGIAGNTIYF. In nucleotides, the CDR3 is TGCGCCAGCAGCCCGGGGTCCGGGATTGCTGGAAACACCATATATTTT.

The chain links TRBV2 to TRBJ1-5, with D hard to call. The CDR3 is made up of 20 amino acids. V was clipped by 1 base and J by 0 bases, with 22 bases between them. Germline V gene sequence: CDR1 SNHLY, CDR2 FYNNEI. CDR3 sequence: CASSEVNRSKMRYSNQPQHF. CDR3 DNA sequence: TGTGCCAGCAGTGAAGTAAATAGGAGTAAAATGAGGTATAGCAATCAGCCCCAGCATTTT.

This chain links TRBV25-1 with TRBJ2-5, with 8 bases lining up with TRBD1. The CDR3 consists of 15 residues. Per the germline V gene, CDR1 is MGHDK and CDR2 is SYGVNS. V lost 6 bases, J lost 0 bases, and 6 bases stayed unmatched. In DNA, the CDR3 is TGTGCCAGCAGGGCCGGGACAGGTCACCAAGAGACCCAGTACTTC. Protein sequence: CASRAGTGHQETQYF.